This TCR beta chain was recorded in a study of monozygotic twins with cystic fibrosis. Overall study context: Approximately 2.7 micrograms of fragmented DNA underwent about 16 PCR cycles for library preparation. Study-wide results and caveats: Monozygotic CF twin pairs shared significantly more nucleotide-identical clonotypes than unrelated CF individuals did.

To note about this clone: Its specificity is not known.

Libraries were prepared by immunoSEQ multiplex PCR; TCRdb keeps only in-frame clonotypes and omits some of them. The sample records 13,000 or so clones, 80% to 90% being singletons. Per the germline V gene, CDR1 is SGHRS and CDR2 is YFSETQ. Trimming removed 10 bases from V and 5 bases from J; junction bases left unmatched: 13. The length of the CDR3 is 15 residues. The chain joins TRBV5-1 to TRBJ2-3, with 10 nucleotides matching TRBD1. Sequencing was done on a sample of blood. The sequence was collected from a boy aged 5 to 17 with cystic fibrosis. In DNA, the CDR3 is TGCGCCGGAGCTAAGGGGACAGGGGTAGGAGATACGCAGTATTTT. It translates to CAGAKGTGVGDTQYF.